A selection of T cell receptor beta chains follows, all from one sample in a study of shared clonotypes between healthy human individuals. Data came from immunoSEQ multiplex PCR; TCRdb stores just in-frame clones and leaves some out. The top ten clones hold approximately 0.36% of a sample with 2,500,000 or so clones, roughly 93% of them seen once. The sequencing input was naive CD4+ T cells from PBMCs. The receptors were sampled from a man aged 18 to 30 in good health. Some clones in this sample may be carry-over from other donors' samples. CDR3s include the opening cysteine and the closing phenylalanine or tryptophan. D genes are given only for firm matches. Clone size is given for some rows only: seen once, a few or many times, or a class if the clone is expanded.

d_gene | j_gene | abundance | v_gene | CDR3nt | CDR3aa
- | TRBJ1-2 | - | TRBV30 | TGTGCCTGGCAGATTAATCTTGGGACGGTAGCTAACTATGGCTACACCTTC | CAWQINLGTVANYGYTF
TRBD2 | TRBJ2-3 | - | TRBV9 | TGTGCCAGCAGAAAAGCGGGAGGGCCGGCAGATACGCAGTATTTT | CASRKAGGPADTQYF
TRBD1 | TRBJ1-2 | few | TRBV27 | TGTGCCAGCAGTTCCCGGGACAGGGGGCTTAATGGCTACACCTTC | CASSSRDRGLNGYTF
TRBD2 | TRBJ2-6 | - | TRBV7-3 | TGTGCCAGCAGCTTAAGCGGGGGCTCTGGGGCCAACGTCCTGACTTTC | CASSLSGGSGANVLTF
TRBD2 | TRBJ2-7 | - | TRBV10-3 | TGTGCCATCAGTGATTTGACTAGCGGACTACTGGCGGGTGAGCAGTACTTC | CAISDLTSGLLAGEQYF
TRBD1 | TRBJ2-7 | - | TRBV29-1 | TGCAGCGTTTCTCCCGCCCCGACAGGGTCCGGCGAGCAGTACTTC | CSVSPAPTGSGEQYF
- | TRBJ1-3 | - | TRBV2 | TGTGCCAGCACCCCCTCGGCAGGTGGAAACACCATATATTTT | CASTPSAGGNTIYF
TRBD1 | TRBJ2-2 | once | TRBV5-6 | TGTGCCAGCAGCCGGGACAGGGCCGGGGAGCTGTTTTTT | CASSRDRAGELFF
- | TRBJ2-2 | - | TRBV6-1 | TGTGCCAGCATGTTGGGCGGCGGCACCGGGGAGCTGTTTTTT | CASMLGGGTGELFF
TRBD2 | TRBJ2-1 | - | TRBV2 | TGTGCCAGCAGGTGGGTAGCGGGAGATCAGAATGAGCAGTTCTTC | CASRWVAGDQNEQFF
TRBD1 | TRBJ1-1 | - | TRBV9 | TGTGCCAGCAGCGTAGGCCCTCAGGGGGCTTATACTGAAGCTTTCTTT | CASSVGPQGAYTEAFF
TRBD1 | TRBJ2-7 | once | TRBV28 | TGTGCCAGCAGTCTGGCCCGTGGACAGGGGACGGAGCAGTACTTC | CASSLARGQGTEQYF
- | TRBJ2-1 | - | TRBV5-1 | TGCGCCAGCAGCTTTCTTTCGGATGCGGCTGAGCAGTTCTTC | CASSFLSDAAEQFF
- | TRBJ2-3 | - | TRBV19 | TGTGCCAGTAGTATATTCCCAGGGGGGCGCACAGATACGCAGTATTTT | CASSIFPGGRTDTQYF
TRBD2 | TRBJ2-1 | - | TRBV5-1 | TGCGCCAGCAGCTTCGGACTAGCGGGATTCGGTGAGCAGTTCTTC | CASSFGLAGFGEQFF